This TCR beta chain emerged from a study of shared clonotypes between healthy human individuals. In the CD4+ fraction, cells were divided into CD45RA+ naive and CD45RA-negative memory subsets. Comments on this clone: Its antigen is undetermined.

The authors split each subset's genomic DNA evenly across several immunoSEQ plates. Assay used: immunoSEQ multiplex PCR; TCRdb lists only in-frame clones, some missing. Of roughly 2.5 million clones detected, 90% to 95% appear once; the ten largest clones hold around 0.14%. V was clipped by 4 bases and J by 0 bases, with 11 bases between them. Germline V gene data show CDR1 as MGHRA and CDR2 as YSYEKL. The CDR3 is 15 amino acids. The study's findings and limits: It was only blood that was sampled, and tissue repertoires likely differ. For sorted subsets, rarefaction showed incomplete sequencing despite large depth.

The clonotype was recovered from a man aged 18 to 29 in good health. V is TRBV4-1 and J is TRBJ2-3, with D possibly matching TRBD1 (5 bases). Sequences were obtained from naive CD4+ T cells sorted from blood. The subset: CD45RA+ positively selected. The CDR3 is CASSLDRASTDTQYF. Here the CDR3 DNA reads TGCGCCAGCAGCCTAGACAGAGCTAGCACAGATACGCAGTATTTT.